This TCR beta chain was documented in a study of blood T cell repertoires in COVID-19. Study information: Samples came from the United States, Italy and Spain, spanning acute and convalescent COVID-19. The analysed material was cDNA or gDNA that came from T cells, B-cell-depleted T cells, or PBMCs.

Patients in Seattle were enrolled during active infection, then followed longitudinally. Per germline, CDR1 MDHEN and CDR2 SYDVKM. The V gene lost 3 bases and the J gene lost 0 bases, with 9 bases spanning the gap. The CDR3 covers 15 residues. Authors' methods: Reference gene primer amplification yielded estimated nucleated cell counts. Repertoires were generated with immunoSEQ multiplex PCR, while TCRdb's copy carries only in-frame clones and drops some. V and J calls and clone size are given by that table; D and trimming were obtained from the DNA. The sample contains some 70,000 clones, roughly 91% of which appear only once.

V and J are TRBV28 and TRBJ1-3, with D perhaps TRBD1 (5 bases). This receptor was obtained from a man aged 35 to 55 with COVID-19, enrolled during active disease. The sample comprised peripheral blood. The CDR3 loop reads CASSFPGFSGNTIYF. Here the CDR3 DNA reads TGTGCCAGCAGTTTTCCAGGGTTCTCTGGAAACACCATATATTTT.